What follows is one T cell receptor beta chain and its context. In the original processing: Reference gene primer amplification in the assay estimated nucleated cell counts. This table comes from immunoSEQ multiplex PCR, and its TCRdb copy is limited to in-frame clones, with some not included. Clone size and the V and J calls come from that table; the DNA yielded D and trimming. The sample carries over 100,000 clones, around 86% recorded once. This specimen comes from a study of blood T cell repertoires in COVID-19. The wider study: Spain, Italy and the United States supplied samples that represented acute and convalescent COVID-19. T cells, B-cell-depleted T cells, or PBMCs provided the cDNA or gDNA that served as material.

Losses at the gene ends were 10 bases for V and 0 bases for J; bases not matched to a gene: 20. The CDR3 contains 18 residues. The V gene's germline CDR1 is SGDLS and CDR2 YYNGEE. The rearrangement links TRBV9 to TRBJ2-3, with TRBD2 identical over 7 bases. The clonotype originates from a man between 65 and 85 years old with acute or convalescent COVID-19. Sequencing was carried out using peripheral blood. This CDR3 is CASASSSGNPSSTDTQYF. CDR3 nucleotide sequence: TGTGCCTCCGCCTCCTCTAGCGGCAACCCTTCTAGCACAGATACGCAGTATTTT.